This T cell receptor beta chain originates from a study of identical twins. Study results and limitations: An excess of low generation probability was shown by twin-shared out-of-frame alpha sequences.

V was cut by 9 bases and J by 10 bases, with 22 bases left in between. The CDR3 has 15 residues. The germline V gene has CDR1 MNHNS and CDR2 SASEGT. Addition of a universal primer site occurred through template switching, and cDNA carried unique molecular identifiers. TCRdb processed the 5' RACE reads anew with MiXCR; each CDR3 protein has one entry. The sample shows about 900,000 distinct CDR3 sequences, over 9% of them seen only once. On this clonotype itself: Its specificity is not known.

This same sample was also part of a study on yellow fever vaccine responses in identical twins. From that paper: Twins showed a vaccine T cell response that reportedly seemed partly convergent, partly personalized.

The clonotype originates from a young woman in good health. This rearrangement joins TRBV6-1 to TRBJ1-6; D possibly corresponds to TRBD1 (6 bases). Sample: PBMCs. The CDR3 bases are TGTGCCAGTATTGCGGGACACTCAGAGACATCACCCCTCCACTTT. It encodes CASIAGHSETSPLHF.